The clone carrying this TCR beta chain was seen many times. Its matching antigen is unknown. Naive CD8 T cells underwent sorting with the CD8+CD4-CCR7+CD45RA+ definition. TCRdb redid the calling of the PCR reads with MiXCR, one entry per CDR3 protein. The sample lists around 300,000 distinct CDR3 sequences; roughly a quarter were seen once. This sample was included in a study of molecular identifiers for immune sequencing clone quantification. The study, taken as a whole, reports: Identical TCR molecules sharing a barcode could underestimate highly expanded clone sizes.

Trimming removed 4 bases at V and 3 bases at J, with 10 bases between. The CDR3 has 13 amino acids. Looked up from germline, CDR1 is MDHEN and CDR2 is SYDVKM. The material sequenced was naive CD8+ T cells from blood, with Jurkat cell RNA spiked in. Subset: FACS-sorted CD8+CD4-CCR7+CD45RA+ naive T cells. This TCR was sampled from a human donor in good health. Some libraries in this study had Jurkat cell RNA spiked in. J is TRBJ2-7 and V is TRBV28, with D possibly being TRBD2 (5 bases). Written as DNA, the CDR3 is TGTGCCAGCAGTTCTTTTGCGGGCTACGAGCAGTACTTC. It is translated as CASSSFAGYEQYF.